The present T cell receptor beta chain was sequenced within a study of blood T cells in healthy people across ages. In the study overall: About one barcoded beta molecule was captured per two T cells (by template switching). Study-level results: The study found TCR beta diversity correlated strongly with naive T cell percentage.

Sample-barcoded 5' priming and a J-beta primer mix drove a second PCR of roughly 6 to 12 cycles. The template-switch adaptor, which had 12 random nucleotides, put a tag on each cDNA molecule. TCRdb redid the calling of the 5' RACE reads with MiXCR, one entry per CDR3 protein. Here the sample spans around 620,000 distinct CDR3 sequences, 25% to 30% being singletons. The V and J ends lost 6 bases and 5 bases respectively, with 16 bases between them. Germline V lookup: CDR1 ENHRY, CDR2 SYGVKD. This CDR3 is built from 14 residues. This clonotype was picked up a small number of times. Its antigen is unknown.

V and J are TRBV10-3 and TRBJ1-1; D is unresolved. The origin of this receptor is a woman in her 70s in good health. The sequenced material came from blood. CDR3 coding DNA: TGTGCCATCAGAGGGAGCTCTGGGAATACTGAAGCTTTCTTT. It specifies CAIRGSSGNTEAFF.